The present T cell receptor beta chain was sequenced within a study of blood T cells in healthy people across ages. From germline, CDR1 is SGHRS and CDR2 YFSETQ. This CDR3 is 15 amino acids long. The V end was cut by 3 bases, the J end by 3 bases, with 15 bases between. Worth noting for this clonotype: What it binds is unknown.

Study-wide results and limits: TCR beta diversity, measured per million T cells, fell in a roughly linear way with age.

Per sample, a minimum of 6 million PBMCs were isolated. Combining a sample-barcoded 5' primer with a J-beta primer mix, a second PCR ran for roughly 6 to 12 cycles. Every sample produced at least 2.5 million CDR3-containing paired-end reads. TCRdb re-called the 5' RACE reads through MiXCR, storing one row per CDR3 protein. The profile covers about 780,000 distinct CDR3 sequences, with around 45% appearing a single time and 15% to 20% taken by the ten largest. The TCR sequence derives from a man older than 75 in good health. The rearrangement joins TRBV5-1 to TRBJ2-5; D uncertain. Material for sequencing was blood. The CDR3 DNA is TGCGCCAGCAGCTCCCGAGGCAGACCCAAAGAGACCCAGTACTTC. This gives the protein CASSSRGRPKETQYF.